These 32 T cell receptor beta chains were sequenced from one sample in a study of beta chain features in type 1 diabetes (dated by TCRdb to 2016 to 2019). The library was prepared using the immunoSEQ multiplex PCR assay. All of the isolated RNA was reverse transcribed with the High Capacity cDNA Reverse Transcription Kit, so expressed TCRB transcripts were sequenced. The table comes from immuneACCESS by way of TCRdb, which keeps in-frame sequences with V and J called. Part of the clones is missing from these tables; in studies checked, under half for an unresolved V gene and the rest for unknown reasons. A total of 240,000 or so clones appear in this sample, approximately 70% of them only once. Clones ranked in the top ten supply approximately 0.053% of the sample. Material for sequencing was naive CD4+ T cells from blood. What the cell subset or site label conveys for this sample: true naive CD4+ T cells. These receptors were collected from a man younger than 45 in good health.

A remark on this clone: An end of the junction differs from the germline gene, which may be a read error. V is TRBV29-1 and J is TRBJ2-7; D gene ambiguous. The germline gives CDR1 SQVTM, CDR2 ANQGSEA. The CDR3 runs to 11 residues. The CDR3 region has the DNA TGCAGCGTTGTCTCACCCCAGGAGCGGTACTTC. Amino acid sequence: CSVVSPQERYF.

In its sample, this clone was seen once. This chain links TRBV30 with TRBJ1-5, with D possibly matching TRBD1 (5 bases). The CDR3 spans 14 residues. Germline V gene sequence: CDR1 GTSNPN, CDR2 SVGIG (reference sequence). Trimming cost V 2 bases and J 2 bases, with 10 bases left between them. For the CDR3, the DNA is TGTGCCTGGAGTATAGGACAACGCAATCAGCCCCAGCATTTT. It specifies CAWSIGQRNQPQHF.

This clone was seen a handful of times. The chain has TRBV27 and TRBJ2-1; D perhaps matches TRBD2 (6 bases). Germline CDR1 is MNHEY and CDR2 is SMNVEV (reference sequence). CDR3 size: 15 residues. The V end was cut by 7 bases, the J end by 5 bases, with 18 bases between. The CDR3 loop is CASTPWGESHNEQFF. For the CDR3, the DNA is TGTGCCAGCACCCCGTGGGGGGAGTCGCACAATGAGCAGTTCTTC.

The rearrangement links TRBV4-3 to TRBJ2-1; D is unresolved. The CDR3 totals 13 residues. V lost 1 base and J lost 9, with 10 bases in between. Germline V lookup: CDR1 LGHNA, CDR2 YSLEER. CDR3 region: CASSQGGRSEQFF. The DNA of the CDR3 is TGCGCCAGCAGCCAAGGAGGTCGTAGTGAGCAGTTCTTC.

This clone was found a few times. The chain combines TRBV7-9 with TRBJ2-3; no clear D. The V and J ends lost 1 base and 8 bases respectively, with 4 bases between them. Germline V CDR1 and CDR2: SEHNR, FQNEAQ (reference sequence). The CDR3 is made up of 11 amino acids. CDR3 loop: CASSLEGTQYF. The DNA for the CDR3 is TGTGCCAGCAGCTTAGAGGGTACGCAGTATTTT. The full variable domain, rest sourced from reference TRBV7-9 and TRBJ2-3, is DTGVSQNPRHKITKRGQNVTFRCDPISEHNRLYWYRQTLGQGPEFLTYFQNEAQLEKSRLLSDRFSAERPKGSFSTLEIQRTEQGDSAMYLCASSLEGTQYFGPGTRLTVL.

V and J are TRBV2 and TRBJ2-1; the D gene is possibly TRBD2 (5 bases). CDR3 length equals 16 residues. V lost 6 bases to trimming and J lost 2 bases, with 17 bases between them. Per the germline V gene, CDR1 is SNHLY and CDR2 is FYNNEI. CDR3 amino acids: CASRWLAPGPYNEQFF. CDR3 coding DNA: TGTGCCAGCAGGTGGCTAGCCCCTGGTCCCTACAATGAGCAGTTCTTC.

A word on this clone: The junction departs from the called germline gene at one end, perhaps through a read error. The chain combines TRBV7-2 with TRBJ2-3; D unclear. The CDR3 extends over 15 amino acids. Looked up from germline, CDR1 is SGHTA and CDR2 is FQGNSA. CDR3 residues: CASSLDPGFTHTQYF. CDR3 coding DNA: TGTGCCAGCAGCTTGGATCCCGGATTCACACATACGCAGTATTTT. The whole variable domain, filled in from reference TRBV7-2 and TRBJ2-3, reads GAGVSQSPSNKVTEKGKDVELRCDPISGHTALYWYRQSLGQGLEFLIYFQGNSAPDKSGLPSDRFSAERTGGSVSTLTIQRTQQEDSAVYLCASSLDPGFTHTQYFGPGTRLTVL.

CDR3 loop: CASRLGSGARLNEQFF. Here the CDR3 DNA reads TGCGCCAGCAGGCTTGGCTCGGGGGCCCGTCTAAATGAGCAGTTCTTC. This rearrangement joins TRBV5-1 to TRBJ2-1; D tentatively reads TRBD1 or TRBD2 (6 bases each). V was clipped by 5 bases and J by 7 bases, with 22 bases between them. From germline, CDR1 is SGHRS and CDR2 YFSETQ. There are 16 residues in the CDR3.

The chain recombines TRBV23-1 with TRBJ2-4, with D possibly matching TRBD2 (5 bases). TRBV23-1 is placed among ORFs of uncertain function. CDR3 length equals 13 residues. Trimming took off 6 bases at V and 8 bases at J, with 14 bases between the two ends. CDR3 sequence (DNA): TGCGCCAGCAGGCCCCCCCTGCGGGACATTCAGTACTTC. Translation: CASRPPLRDIQYF.

A single count supports this clone. The rearrangement links TRBV14 to TRBJ2-7, with D possibly matching TRBD2 (6 bases). The CDR3 is 17 residues long. Germline CDR1 SGHDN, CDR2 FVKESK. Trimming removed 1 base at V and 9 bases at J, with 25 bases between. The CDR3, as DNA: TGTGCCAGCAGCCAAGGACACGAGGCGGGGATCCCCCCGGGGCAGTACTTC. Encoded protein: CASSQGHEAGIPPGQYF.

The chain joins TRBV29-1 to TRBJ2-5, with a possible D match to TRBD2 (5 bases). Trimming stripped 0 bases from V and 9 bases from J, with 20 bases between. The CDR3 is made up of 15 amino acids. Germline CDR1 is SQVTM and CDR2 is ANQGSEA. The CDR3 is CSVEEGSSKKSAQYF. CDR3 coding DNA: TGCAGCGTTGAAGAAGGGTCTAGCAAAAAGTCGGCCCAGTACTTC.

The sample holds a few counts of this clone. In the same sample, other DNA sequences code for this CDR3. The chain joins TRBV6-5 to TRBJ2-5; no clear D. Germline V lookup: CDR1 MNHEY, CDR2 SVGAGI. V lost 3 bases to trimming and J lost 5 bases, with 10 bases between them. This CDR3 is built from 13 residues. CDR3 protein: CASSYRTGETQYF. The CDR3 nucleotides read TGTGCCAGCAGTTATAGGACCGGGGAGACCCAGTACTTC.

The chain recombines TRBV30 with TRBJ2-1, with D unresolved. Germline CDR1 reads GTSNPN; CDR2 reads SVGIG (reference sequence). The CDR3 spans 15 residues. V was clipped by 3 bases and J by 0 bases, with 12 bases between them. CDR3 residues: CAWRRDASSYNEQFF. The CDR3 coding sequence is TGTGCCTGGAGACGCGATGCGAGCTCCTACAATGAGCAGTTCTTC.

This chain connects TRBV25-1 to TRBJ2-1; the D is unclear. The CDR3 runs 13 residues. CDR1 MGHDK and CDR2 SYGVNS come from the germline V gene. The V gene lost 4 bases and the J gene lost 5 bases, with 9 bases spanning the gap. The CDR3, as DNA: TGTGCCAGCAGTGGCTACGGCAACAATGAGCAGTTCTTC. Its translation: CASSGYGNNEQFF.

The chain uses TRBV25-1 and TRBJ1-1; TRBD1 aligns across 7 bases. CDR3 length equals 13 residues. V lost 4 bases and J lost 4; bases outside the gene matches: 3. CDR1 and CDR2 (germline): MGHDK, SYGVNS. The CDR3 sequence: CASSAQGFTEAFF. As DNA, the CDR3 is TGTGCCAGCAGTGCACAGGGGTTCACTGAAGCTTTCTTT.

V is TRBV30 and J is TRBJ1-2; a possible D gene is TRBD1 (5 bases). This CDR3 region has 17 residues. V lost 3 bases to trimming and J lost 4 bases, with 24 bases between them. Germline V gene lookup returns CDR1 GTSNPN and CDR2 SVGIG (reference sequence). The CDR3 nucleotides are TGTGCCTGGAGGGGGGGTCTGAGGAGGACCCCACCCTATGGCTACACCTTC. Amino acid sequence: CAWRGGLRRTPPYGYTF.

This clone was seen more than once but under ten times. The chain uses TRBV6-5 and TRBJ2-7; D is uncertain. V lost 5 bases to trimming and J lost 3 bases, with 11 bases between them. CDR1 is MNHEY and CDR2 is SVGAGI in the germline V gene. The CDR3 consists of 13 residues. This CDR3 reads CASSRLGNYEQYF. CDR3 DNA sequence: TGTGCCAGCAGTCGGCTGGGAAACTACGAGCAGTACTTC.

The rearrangement joins TRBV30 to TRBJ1-1, with no clear D. The CDR3 runs 13 residues. V gave up 1 base and J gave up 3 bases, with 9 bases separating them. Per germline, CDR1 GTSNPN and CDR2 SVGIG (reference sequence). CDR3: CAWSGELDTEAFF. The DNA for the CDR3 is TGTGCCTGGAGTGGAGAGTTGGACACTGAAGCTTTCTTT.

This clone was observed once. V and J are TRBV30 and TRBJ2-7, with a weak D call TRBD2 (5 bases). The CDR3 is 18 residues long. Germline V CDR1 and CDR2: GTSNPN, SVGIG (reference sequence). V was trimmed by 0 bases and J by 1 base, leaving 22 bases between them. CDR3 nucleotide sequence: TGTGCCTGGAGTGTTGAGTCCTTTAGACTAACGATTTCCTACGAGCAGTACTTC. It translates to CAWSVESFRLTISYEQYF.

This chain joins TRBV7-2 and TRBJ2-3; no definite D call. In germline, CDR1 is SGHTA, CDR2 FQGNSA. The V gene lost 2 bases and the J gene lost 5 bases, with 11 bases spanning the gap. This CDR3 has 14 residues. CDR3 loop: CASSLTAAVDTQYF. As DNA, the CDR3 is TGTGCCAGCAGCTTAACTGCGGCAGTAGATACGCAGTATTTT.

The V gene is TRBV18, the J gene TRBJ2-5, with D possibly TRBD1 on 6 matching bases. Germline V gives CDR1 KGHSH, CDR2 LQKENI. The CDR3 has 14 amino acids. Trimming shortened V by 2 bases and J by 5 bases, and 12 bases separated the two germline ends. The CDR3 DNA reads TGTGCCAGCTCACCATCAGGGGATTCGGAGACCCAGTACTTC. Translating it yields CASSPSGDSETQYF.

The CDR3 nucleotides are TGTGCCAGCAGCCCGTTACAGGGAGGCTCCTACGAGCAGTACTTC. Translated: CASSPLQGGSYEQYF. The V and J genes are TRBV9 and TRBJ2-7, with D perhaps assigned TRBD1 or TRBD2 (6 bases each). Trimming cost V 4 bases and J 0 bases, with 14 bases left between them. Germline V CDR1 and CDR2: SGDLS, YYNGEE. This CDR3 spans 15 amino acids.

The rearrangement joins TRBV10-3 to TRBJ2-5, with TRBD2 matching over 11 bases. J gave up 3 bases and V 11 bases, and 5 bases lay outside the gene matches. The CDR3 runs 13 residues. CDR1 and CDR2 from the germline V gene are ENHRY and SYGVKD. This CDR3 is CASSGGLEETQYF. CDR3 DNA: TGTGCCTCTAGCGGGGGGCTGGAAGAGACCCAGTACTTC.

V is TRBV30 and J is TRBJ2-1; TRBD1 matches 7 bases. V was pared by 5 bases and J by 4 bases, with 2 bases of the junction left unmatched. The length of the CDR3 is 12 residues. Germline V CDR1 and CDR2: GTSNPN, SVGIG (reference sequence). The CDR3 spells CAWDRDYNEQFF. In DNA form, the CDR3 reads TGTGCCTGGGACAGGGATTACAATGAGCAGTTCTTC.

DNA for the CDR3: TGTGCCAGCAGCGTAGGCTCACTAGCGGGAGGGCCAGGTGGTACGCAGTATTTT. Amino acids: CASSVGSLAGGPGGTQYF. This chain uses TRBV9 with TRBJ2-3; 13 nucleotides agree with TRBD2. Per germline, CDR1 SGDLS and CDR2 YYNGEE. Losses at the gene ends were 0 bases for V and 8 bases for J; bases not matched to a gene: 12. CDR3 length: 18 residues.

The gene calls are TRBV5-4 and TRBJ2-3, with 12 bases aligning to TRBD2. The germline V gene has CDR1 SGHNT and CDR2 YYREEE (reference sequence). Trimming took 3 bases from V and 5 from J; bases not matched to a gene: 1. CDR3 length: 14 amino acids. The CDR3 coding sequence is TGTGCCAGCAGCTCACTAGCGGGAGGAGATACGCAGTATTTT. This gives the protein CASSSLAGGDTQYF.

As to this clone: This specimen includes other DNA sequences encoding the same CDR3. The CDR3 sequence: CSVLGNYGYTF. The CDR3 nucleotides are TGCAGCGTTCTCGGTAACTATGGCTACACCTTC. The chain employs TRBV29-1 and TRBJ1-2, with D unclear. Trimming took off 5 bases at V and 1 base at J, with 5 bases between the two ends. Germline values: CDR1 SQVTM, CDR2 ANQGSEA. The CDR3 length is 11 residues.

The V gene is TRBV27, the J gene TRBJ1-1, with a tentative D call TRBD1 (5 bases). The CDR3 extends over 13 amino acids. The germline V gene encodes CDR1 MNHEY and CDR2 SMNVEV (reference sequence). V lost 3 bases to trimming and J lost 2 bases, with 7 bases between them. The CDR3 reads CASSFRDNTEAFF. The CDR3 DNA sequence: TGTGCCAGCAGTTTTAGGGACAACACTGAAGCTTTCTTT.

This clone was seen just once. The genes are TRBV29-1 and TRBJ2-1; a weak D match, TRBD2 (6 bases). Looked up from germline, CDR1 is SQVTM and CDR2 is ANQGSEA. The CDR3 length is 14 residues. V lost 7 bases, J lost 2 bases, and 15 bases lay in between. CDR3 in amino acids: CSASGRGAYNEQFF. Written as DNA, the CDR3 is TGCAGCGCGAGCGGGCGTGGGGCCTACAATGAGCAGTTCTTC.

The chain uses TRBV5-1 and TRBJ2-4; no reliable D call. V lost 0 bases to trimming and J lost 9 bases, with 16 bases between them. Germline V lookup: CDR1 SGHRS, CDR2 YFSETQ. The CDR3 totals 15 residues. In nucleotides, the CDR3 is TGCGCCAGCAGCTTGGCAGCAGGACCTAGTGGCATTCAGTACTTC. Translating gives CASSLAAGPSGIQYF.

The rearrangement links TRBV29-1 to TRBJ2-6, with 7 bases matching TRBD1. Looked up from germline, CDR1 is SQVTM and CDR2 is ANQGSEA. Germline trimming cut 3 bases from V and 2 bases from J; bases unmatched to any gene: 4. The CDR3 length is 15 residues. The CDR3 region is CSVEFQGAGANVLTF. The CDR3 coding sequence is TGCAGCGTTGAGTTTCAGGGGGCTGGGGCCAACGTCCTGACTTTC.

This clone was picked up a small number of times. The genes are TRBV5-1 and TRBJ2-7, with D tentatively TRBD1 or TRBD2 (6 bases each). The CDR3 is 14 amino acids. CDR1 SGHRS and CDR2 YFSETQ come from the germline V gene. Trimming removed 2 bases from V and 4 bases from J, with 13 bases in between. Written as DNA, the CDR3 is TGCGCCAGCAGCTTTACAGGGACTCGGTACGAGCAGTACTTC. Residues: CASSFTGTRYEQYF.